The 32 T cell receptor beta chains below were found in one sample sequenced in a study of molecular identifiers for immune sequencing clone quantification. TCRdb fed the PCR reads into MiXCR, producing one record per CDR3 protein. The sample shows approximately 680,000 distinct CDR3 sequences, 25% of them seen only once. The sequencing input was naive CD8+ T cells from blood, with Jurkat cell RNA spiked in. Subset denoted: FACS-sorted CD8+CD4-CCR7+CD45RA+ naive T cells. These receptors all come from a human donor in good health. Some libraries in this study had Jurkat cell RNA spiked in.

The chain uses TRBV27 and TRBJ2-2, with D hard to call. Germline lookup yields CDR1 MNHEY and CDR2 SMNVEV (reference sequence). The CDR3 is made up of 14 amino acids. Trimming took 0 bases from V and 6 from J, leaving 8 bases between them. CDR3 amino acids: CASSLSLRAGELFF. For the CDR3, the DNA is TGTGCCAGCAGTTTATCCCTTAGAGCCGGGGAGCTGTTTTTT.

In this sample, this clonotype turned up a few times. The gene calls are TRBV13 and TRBJ2-7, with unresolved D. V was trimmed by 3 bases and J by 3 bases, leaving 12 bases between them. The CDR3 contains 14 residues. The V gene's germline CDR1 is PRHDT and CDR2 FYEKMQ (reference sequence). CDR3 sequence reads: CASSFHGPLYEQYF. The CDR3 nucleotides read TGTGCCAGCAGCTTCCATGGACCCCTCTACGAGCAGTACTTC.

This clonotype was counted between two and nine times. The chain uses TRBV27 and TRBJ1-2; 8 positions agree with TRBD1. Trimming took 3 bases from V and 4 from J; bases not matched to a gene: 7. From germline, CDR1 is MNHEY and CDR2 SMNVEV (reference sequence). The CDR3 runs to 15 residues. DNA for the CDR3: TGTGCCAGCAGTTTTAACAGGGGGGGAAGCTATGGCTACACCTTC. It encodes CASSFNRGGSYGYTF.

This clonotype has a count of ten or more. J is TRBJ2-7 and V is TRBV4-1; TRBD1 aligns across 11 bases. The trim removed 3 bases at V and 1 base at J, leaving 5 bases unmatched. The CDR3 extends over 16 amino acids. The germline V gene encodes CDR1 MGHRA and CDR2 YSYEKL. The CDR3 loop is CASSHRTGGASYEQYF. CDR3 in DNA: TGCGCCAGCAGCCATCGGACAGGGGGCGCATCCTACGAGCAGTACTTC.

This clonotype was recorded a few times. The chain joins TRBV7-9 to TRBJ2-1, with 7 bases matching TRBD2. CDR1 SEHNR and CDR2 FQNEAQ come from the germline V gene (reference sequence). The length of the CDR3 is 15 residues. The V segment lost 3 bases and the J segment 3 bases; nucleotides outside the gene matches: 5. The CDR3: CASSFSTGGYNEQFF. DNA for the CDR3: TGTGCCAGCAGCTTTTCGACGGGGGGCTACAATGAGCAGTTCTTC.

This clonotype has a count of ten or more. This chain joins TRBV28 and TRBJ2-3; perhaps TRBD2 as D (7 bases). In germline, CDR1 is MDHEN, CDR2 SYDVKM. Between the trimmed V and J ends, which lost 6 bases and 2 bases, there was a span of 18 bases. This CDR3 contains 16 residues. The CDR3 coding sequence is TGTGCCAGCAGCCATAGGGGGGGAGGATACACAGATACGCAGTATTTT. Its protein is CASSHRGGGYTDTQYF.

This clonotype showed up just a few times. The chain carries TRBV6-5 and TRBJ2-1; 13 bases map to TRBD2. V trimming: 0 bases; J trimming: 7 bases; junction bases outside the gene matches: 3. The CDR3 runs 16 residues. Germline CDR1 reads MNHEY; CDR2 reads SVGAGI. The CDR3 here is CASSYSTSGGWNEQFF. CDR3 DNA: TGTGCCAGCAGTTACTCGACTAGCGGGGGGTGGAATGAGCAGTTCTTC.

A few counts support this clonotype. The chain couples TRBV27 to TRBJ1-5; tentatively, D is TRBD1 (5 bases). Germline CDR1 reads MNHEY; CDR2 reads SMNVEV (reference sequence). The CDR3 contains 15 residues. The V gene lost 2 bases and the J gene lost 7 bases, with 15 bases spanning the gap. The CDR3 loop is CASSLKGTGSQPQHF. The CDR3 coding sequence is TGTGCCAGCAGTTTAAAGGGAACAGGATCACAGCCCCAGCATTTT.

Many counts were recorded for this clonotype. The junction departs from germline at one end; a sequencing error may be responsible. This sequence joins TRBV7-9 and TRBJ1-1, with unresolved D. Germline assignment: CDR1 SEHNR and CDR2 FQNEAQ (reference sequence). The CDR3 contains 10 residues. CDR3 loop: CASSLTRHWF. CDR3 DNA sequence: TGTGCCAGCAGCCTCACCCGACACTGGTTT.

This clonotype turned up a few times. The chain recombines TRBV7-6 with TRBJ2-7; D perhaps matches TRBD1 (5 bases). V dropped 3 bases and J dropped 6 bases, with 9 bases sitting between them. CDR1 and CDR2 from the germline V gene are SGHVS and FNYEAQ. This CDR3 contains 12 residues. CDR3 in DNA: TGTGCCAGCAGCTTTACAGGCGCCGAGCAGTACTTC. Its translation is CASSFTGAEQYF.

Notes on this clonotype: At one boundary the junction diverges from the germline segment, which might be a read error. V and J are TRBV20-1 and TRBJ1-6; D call uncertain. In germline, CDR1 is DFQATT, CDR2 SNEGSKA (reference sequence). The CDR3 extends over 14 amino acids. The CDR3 here is CSDRDWAANSHLHF. The DNA for the CDR3 is TGCAGTGATAGAGATTGGGCTGCGAATTCACACCTCCACTTT.

This clonotype was counted only a few times. CDR3 sequence: CASSRTGVASYEQYF. For the CDR3, the DNA is TGTGCCAGCAGCCGTACGGGGGTTGCATCCTACGAGCAGTACTTC. The gene calls are TRBV3-1 and TRBJ2-7, with a tentative D call TRBD2 (6 bases). The V and J ends lost 4 bases and 1 base respectively, with 14 bases between them. CDR3 length equals 15 residues. Germline V gene data show CDR1 as LGHDT and CDR2 as YNNKEL (reference sequence).

In this sample, this clonotype turned up many times. As DNA, the CDR3 is TGTGCCAGCAGTTACGGCCGAGGTATGGCTTTCTTT. This sequence encodes CASSYGRGMAFF. This chain uses TRBV6-2 or TRBV6-3 with TRBJ1-1, with unresolved D. V was cut by 2 bases and J by 11 bases, with 12 bases left in between. Germline CDR1 is MNHEY and CDR2 is SVGEGT. This CDR3 region has 12 residues.

On this clonotype itself: A junction boundary mismatches the germline segment, possibly from a read error. The rearrangement links TRBV12-3 or TRBV12-4 to TRBJ2-1; D possibly corresponds to TRBD1 (6 bases). CDR3 length equals 16 residues. CDR3 protein: CASSPGVAGAYNGQFF. The CDR3 DNA reads as TGTGCCAGCAGCCCAGGGGTCGCAGGGGCCTACAATGGGCAGTTCTTC.

About this clonotype itself: A single base separates this from a much larger clone, so it may be a read error. This rearrangement joins TRBV4-3 to TRBJ2-7; possibly TRBD2 for D (6 bases). The CDR3 is 15 residues long. Germline CDR1 and CDR2: LGHNA and YSLEER. The CDR3 DNA follows: TGCGCCAGCAGCCCTATAGCGGAAACTACCTACGAGCAGCACTTC. It is translated as CASSPIAETTYEQHF.

This clonotype was picked up many times. This chain joins TRBV7-9 and TRBJ2-2; 8 bases fit TRBD1. In germline, CDR1 is SEHNR, CDR2 FQNEAQ (reference sequence). Germline trimming cut 10 bases from V and 6 bases from J; bases unmatched to any gene: 10. The CDR3 sequence is 14 residues long. In DNA, the CDR3 is TGTGCCACCCCTCGGCAGGGGGCCTCCGGGGAGCTGTTTTTT. Its protein product is CATPRQGASGELFF.

As regards this clonotype: A read error may produce the germline difference seen at one junction end. The rearrangement joins TRBV12-3 or TRBV12-4 to TRBJ2-2; tentatively, D is TRBD2 (6 bases). This CDR3 contains 17 residues. The CDR3 protein is CASSLIPRTTNTGGLFF. As DNA, the CDR3 is TGTGCCAGCAGTTTAATTCCCAGAACAACGAACACCGGGGGGCTGTTTTTT.

The table lists this clonotype with a few counts. The chain uses TRBV29-1 and TRBJ2-1; no reliable D call. Between the trimmed V and J ends, which lost 4 bases and 4 bases, there was a span of 14 bases. There are 14 residues in the CDR3. Germline V gene sequence: CDR1 SQVTM, CDR2 ANQGSEA. The CDR3 loop reads CSVVSRLSYNEQFF. The CDR3 nucleotides are TGCAGCGTTGTTTCTCGCCTCTCTTACAATGAGCAGTTCTTC.

This clonotype was picked up a small number of times. The chain carries TRBV6-1 and TRBJ2-7, with D possibly called TRBD1 or TRBD2 (5 bases each). V was cut by 10 bases and J by 5 bases, with 18 bases left in between. The CDR3 is made up of 13 amino acids. Germline CDR1 reads MNHNS; CDR2 reads SASEGT. CDR3 sequence: CAIPGAIAHEQYF. The CDR3 DNA reads as TGTGCCATCCCCGGGGCCATCGCCCACGAGCAGTACTTC.

This clonotype was found a few times. The chain is built from TRBV5-6 and TRBJ2-7; possible D gene TRBD2, 6 bases. Germline CDR1 and CDR2: SGHDT and YYEEEE. There are 14 residues in the CDR3. With 4 bases removed from V and 9 bases from J, the gap between germline ends came to 20 bases. The CDR3 region is CASSPGTYLSGQYF. The CDR3 bases are TGTGCCAGCAGCCCCGGGACTTATTTAAGTGGGCAGTACTTC. The whole variable domain, filled in from reference TRBV5-6 and TRBJ2-7, reads DAGVTQSPTHLIKTRGQQVTLRCSPKSGHDTVSWYQQALGQGPQFIFQYYEEEERQRGNFPDRFSGHQFPNYSSELNVNALLLGDSALYLCASSPGTYLSGQYFGPGTRLTVT.

As concerns this clonotype: Since a much larger clone is just one base distant, this may be a read error. The V gene is TRBV4-2, the J gene TRBJ2-7; D gene unclear. Trimming shortened V by 2 bases and J by 2 bases, and 10 bases separated the two germline ends. The CDR3 spans 14 residues. Germline CDR1 is LGHNA and CDR2 is YNFKEQ. In DNA form, the CDR3 reads TGTGCCAGCAGCCAACCCGACGGTCCCTACGAGCAGTACTTC. Amino acids: CASSQPDGPYEQYF.

This clonotype was observed a few times. This chain links TRBV7-9 with TRBJ2-7; the match to TRBD2 covers 8 bases. CDR3 length equals 16 residues. The germline V gene has CDR1 SEHNR and CDR2 FQNEAQ (reference sequence). Trimming at V came to 5 bases and at J to 0 bases, leaving 9 bases not matched to a gene. The CDR3 sequence is CASSIPGGESSYEQYF. CDR3 coding DNA: TGTGCCAGCAGCATCCCGGGGGGGGAGAGCTCCTACGAGCAGTACTTC.

This clonotype was seen only a few times. This chain joins TRBV6-5 and TRBJ2-5; 11 bases line up with TRBD2. The J segment lost 5 bases and the V segment lost 2 bases, leaving 10 bases of the junction unmatched. CDR3 length: 17 amino acids. CDR1 MNHEY and CDR2 SVGAGI come from the germline V gene. The CDR3 spells CASSYLIAGGPLETQYF. The CDR3 nucleotides are TGTGCCAGCAGTTACCTAATAGCGGGAGGGCCCTTGGAGACCCAGTACTTC.

This clonotype has ten or more counts. J is TRBJ2-7 and V is TRBV14; 7 bases are a match to TRBD2. The CDR3 runs to 13 residues. Trimming removed 5 bases from V and 1 base from J; junction bases left unmatched: 2. In germline, CDR1 is SGHDN, CDR2 FVKESK. The CDR3 region is CASSSRGSYEQYF. CDR3 DNA sequence: TGTGCCAGCAGCTCGCGGGGGTCCTACGAGCAGTACTTC.

This clonotype was seen ten or more times. This sequence joins TRBV29-1 and TRBJ1-2; no definite D call. In germline, CDR1 is SQVTM, CDR2 ANQGSEA. V was clipped by 1 base and J by 3 bases, with 9 bases between them. CDR3 length: 13 residues. CDR3 nucleotides: TGCAGCGTTGAAGCGGACGGACACTATGGCTACACCTTC. Translation: CSVEADGHYGYTF.

This clonotype was seen repeatedly, ten times or more. The rearrangement joins TRBV11-2 to TRBJ2-5; 11 nucleotides align to TRBD2. There are 16 residues in the CDR3. Germline trimming cut 4 bases from V and 0 bases from J; bases unmatched to any gene: 4. Germline lookup yields CDR1 SGHAT and CDR2 FQNNGV. Written as DNA, the CDR3 is TGTGCCAGCAGCTCCGTGGGACTAGCGGACCAAGAGACCCAGTACTTC. It encodes CASSSVGLADQETQYF.

A note on this clonotype: At one of its ends the junction is not consistent with the germline gene, which may arise from a read error. The V call is TRBV9, the J call TRBJ2-5; the D gene could be TRBD1 or TRBD2 (6 bases each). The CDR3 contains 16 residues. Germline V gene data show CDR1 as SGDLS and CDR2 as YYNGEE. The CDR3 DNA sequence: TGTGCCAGCAGCGTAGAAAGGGGGGCCCAGCAAGAGGCCCAGTACTTC. Translated: CASSVERGAQQEAQYF.

V usage is TRBV24-1 and J usage is TRBJ2-1, with TRBD2 as a possible D gene (5 bases). CDR3 length: 15 residues. V was pared by 1 base and J by 4 bases, with 10 bases between. Per germline, CDR1 KGHDR and CDR2 SFDVKD. The CDR3 DNA is TGTGCCACCAGTGATTTAGATCGGGGATACAATGAGCAGTTCTTC. As protein: CATSDLDRGYNEQFF.

V and J are TRBV21-1 and TRBJ2-1; the tabulated D call, TRBD1, remains unverified against the DNA. TRBV21-1 is recorded as a pseudogene. This CDR3 comprises 18 residues. The chain's CDR3 is CASSKAFRGGSSYNEQFF. The DNA for the CDR3 is TGTGCCAGCAGCAAAGCTTTTCGAGGGGGGTCTTCCTACAATGAGCAGTTCTTC.

This clonotype was counted ten times or more. This chain uses TRBV6-2 or TRBV6-3 with TRBJ2-7; tentatively, D is TRBD2 (5 bases). This CDR3 contains 14 residues. The V and J ends lost 4 bases and 7 bases respectively, with 17 bases between them. Germline CDR1 reads MNHEY; CDR2 reads SVGEGT. The CDR3 spells CASSSSQEVEEQYF. CDR3 bases: TGTGCCAGCAGTTCAAGTCAGGAGGTGGAGGAGCAGTACTTC.

This clonotype was picked up a small number of times. V usage is TRBV4-3 and J usage is TRBJ2-7; a weak D match, TRBD2 (5 bases). V gave up 2 bases and J gave up 0 bases, with 11 bases separating them. Per germline, CDR1 LGHNA and CDR2 YSLEER. The CDR3 is 15 residues long. The CDR3 reads CASSQSGGHSYEQYF. In DNA form, the CDR3 reads TGCGCCAGCAGCCAATCCGGCGGGCACTCCTACGAGCAGTACTTC.

In this sample, this clonotype turned up many times. The gene calls are TRBV5-1 and TRBJ2-7; D is possibly TRBD2 (6 bases). The V gene's germline CDR1 is SGHRS and CDR2 YFSETQ. The germline V and J ends were trimmed by 3 bases and 7 bases, with 14 bases remaining between them. This CDR3 has 13 residues. CDR3: CASSSGTAREQYF. In DNA form, the CDR3 reads TGCGCCAGCAGCTCCGGGACTGCAAGGGAGCAGTACTTC.